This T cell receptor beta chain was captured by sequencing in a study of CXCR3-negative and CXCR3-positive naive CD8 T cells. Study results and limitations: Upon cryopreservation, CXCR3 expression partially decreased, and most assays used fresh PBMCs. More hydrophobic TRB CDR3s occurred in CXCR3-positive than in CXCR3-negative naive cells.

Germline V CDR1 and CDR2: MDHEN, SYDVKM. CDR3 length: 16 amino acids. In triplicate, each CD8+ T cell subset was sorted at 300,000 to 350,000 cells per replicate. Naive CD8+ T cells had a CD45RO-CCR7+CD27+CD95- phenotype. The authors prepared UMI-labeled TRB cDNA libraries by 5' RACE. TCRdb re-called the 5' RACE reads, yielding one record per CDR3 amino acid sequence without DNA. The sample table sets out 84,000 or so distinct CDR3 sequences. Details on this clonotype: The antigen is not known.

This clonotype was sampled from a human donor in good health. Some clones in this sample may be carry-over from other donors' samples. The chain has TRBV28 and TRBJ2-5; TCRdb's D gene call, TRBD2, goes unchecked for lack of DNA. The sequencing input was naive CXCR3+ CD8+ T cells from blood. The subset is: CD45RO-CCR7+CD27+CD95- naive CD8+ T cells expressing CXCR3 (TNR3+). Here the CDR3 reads CASRPNLAGGPETQYF.